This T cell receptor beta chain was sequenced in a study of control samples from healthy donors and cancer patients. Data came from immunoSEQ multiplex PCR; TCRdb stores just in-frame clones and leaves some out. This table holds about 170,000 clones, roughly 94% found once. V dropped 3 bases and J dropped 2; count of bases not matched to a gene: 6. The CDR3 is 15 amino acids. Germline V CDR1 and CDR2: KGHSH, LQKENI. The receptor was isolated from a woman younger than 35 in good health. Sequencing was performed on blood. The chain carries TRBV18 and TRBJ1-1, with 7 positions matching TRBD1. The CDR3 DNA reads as TGTGCCAGCTCACCCCCCGGGACAGTAAACACTGAAGCTTTCTTT. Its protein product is CASSPPGTVNTEAFF.